These 17 T cell receptor beta chains came from one sample sequenced in a study of blood T cell repertoires in COVID-19. Data came from immunoSEQ multiplex PCR; TCRdb stores just in-frame clones and leaves some out. The sample lists 60,000 to 80,000 clones; about nine tenths were seen once. The material sequenced was peripheral blood. These receptors came from a human donor in a cohort sampled during active COVID-19.

The chain is built from TRBV7-9 and TRBJ2-7; 10 nucleotides match TRBD1. Germline V gives CDR1 SEHNR, CDR2 FQNEAQ (reference sequence). The CDR3 has 14 amino acids. Trimming cost V 1 base and J 6 bases; bases outside gene matches: 3. The CDR3 protein is CASSLEGQGREQYF. The CDR3 DNA follows: TGTGCCAGCAGCTTAGAGGGACAGGGGCGCGAGCAGTACTTC.

This clone was observed a few times. The chain links TRBV19 to TRBJ1-5, with 9 nucleotides matching TRBD1. The germline gives CDR1 LNHDA, CDR2 SQIVND (reference sequence). V lost 5 bases to trimming and J lost 7 bases; unmatched junction nucleotides: 9. The CDR3 consists of 15 residues. CDR3 sequence (DNA): TGTGCCAGTAGTGGAACAGGGGGCAACCGCCAGCCCCAGCATTTT. Protein product: CASSGTGGNRQPQHF.

The genes are TRBV7-8 and TRBJ2-7; TRBD1 might be the D (5 bases). Germline V CDR1 and CDR2: SGHVS, FQNEAQ. The CDR3 contains 16 residues. The V end was cut by 6 bases, the J end by 0 bases, with 18 bases between. CDR3 protein: CASRPTAAGLSYEQYF. The CDR3 DNA reads TGTGCCAGCAGACCTACTGCTGCAGGGCTCTCCTACGAGCAGTACTTC.

The chain recombines TRBV6-2 or TRBV6-3 with TRBJ2-4, with 9 bases that match TRBD1. The junction had 10 bases not matched to a gene; V was cut back by 1 base and J by 15 bases. The V gene's germline CDR1 is MNHEY and CDR2 SVGEGT. This CDR3 has 14 residues. The DNA for the CDR3 is TGTGCCAGCAGTTACTTCCCGGGACAGGGTCCCGTGTACTTC. Translating gives CASSYFPGQGPVYF.

The V and J genes are TRBV7-3 and TRBJ2-5; TRBD1 aligns across 9 bases. This CDR3 comprises 16 residues. Germline-derived CDR1 and CDR2 are SGHTA and FQGTGA. Trimming removed 4 bases from V and 5 bases from J; junction bases left unmatched: 11. CDR3 sequence reads: CASSSQGGQGRETQYF. The CDR3 region has the DNA TGTGCCAGCAGCTCCCAAGGGGGACAGGGTCGCGAGACCCAGTACTTC.

The chain combines TRBV7-2 with TRBJ2-7; 9 positions match TRBD1. Germline CDR1 reads SGHTA; CDR2 reads FQGNSA. CDR3 length equals 14 residues. The V segment lost 5 bases and the J segment 2 bases; nucleotides outside the gene matches: 4. The CDR3 DNA reads as TGTGCCAGCAGCACGGGACAGGGTCCCTACGAGCAGTACTTC. Protein product: CASSTGQGPYEQYF.

The CDR3 DNA is TGTGCCAGCACCACTTTTGGGGGGATGGCTGCAACTAATGAAAAACTGTTTTTT. This translates into CASTTFGGMAATNEKLFF. This chain connects TRBV28 to TRBJ1-4; a possible D gene is TRBD1 (5 bases). The CDR3 runs to 18 residues. The V gene's germline CDR1 is MDHEN and CDR2 SYDVKM. The V end lost 7 bases, the J end lost 0 bases, and 21 bases lay between the germline ends.

V and J are TRBV27 and TRBJ2-1; tentatively, D is TRBD2 (7 bases). Germline V gives CDR1 MNHEY, CDR2 SMNVEV (reference sequence). V gave up 3 bases and J gave up 7 bases, with 16 bases separating them. The CDR3 sequence is 15 residues long. CDR3 DNA sequence: TGTGCCAGCAGTTTGATGGGGGGGCCGAAGAATGAGCAGTTCTTC. Translating it yields CASSLMGGPKNEQFF.

The chain has TRBV28 and TRBJ2-1; 8 bases are a match to TRBD2. The CDR3 is 14 residues long. Germline CDR1 and CDR2: MDHEN and SYDVKM. The V and J ends lost 8 bases and 11 bases, in that order; junction bases with no gene match: 14. The CDR3 bases are TGTGCCAGCCAGGCTACCCGACGGGGGGGTAAGCAGTTCTTC. This codes for CASQATRRGGKQFF.

The gene calls are TRBV20-1 and TRBJ2-1; the match to TRBD2 covers 13 bases. J lost 7 bases, V lost 3 bases, and 9 bases had no gene match. The CDR3 loop spans 16 amino acids. Germline V gene sequence: CDR1 DFQATT, CDR2 SNEGSKA (reference sequence). The CDR3 here is CSASSPTSGRRNEQFF. The CDR3 nucleotides are TGCAGTGCTAGTTCCCCGACTAGCGGGAGGAGGAATGAGCAGTTCTTC.

The chain links TRBV6-6 to TRBJ1-5; D might be TRBD1 (6 bases). The ends were cut back, 0 bases at V and 2 bases at J, with 11 bases in the middle. The CDR3 totals 16 residues. Germline-derived CDR1 and CDR2 are MNHNY and SVGAGI (reference sequence). The CDR3 sequence: CASSYSSRGGNQPQHF. CDR3 nucleotide sequence: TGTGCCAGCAGTTACTCGAGCAGGGGAGGCAATCAGCCCCAGCATTTT.

This sequence joins TRBV5-4 and TRBJ2-1; 12 positions match TRBD2. Germline loops: CDR1 SGHNT, CDR2 YYREEE (reference sequence). V gave up 4 bases and J gave up 7 bases; unmatched junction bases: 6. CDR3 length: 15 amino acids. The CDR3 sequence is CASSLAGGNANEQFF. For the CDR3, the DNA is TGTGCCAGCAGCCTAGCGGGAGGGAACGCAAATGAGCAGTTCTTC.

The CDR3 nucleotides are TGCAGTGCTATAGTAAGTCGCGAGCAGTACTTC. Translating it yields CSAIVSREQYF. The J gene is TRBJ2-7, the V gene TRBV20-1; D is undetermined. CDR3 size: 11 residues. V lost 4 bases and J lost 6, with 10 bases in between. Germline V gene data show CDR1 as DFQATT and CDR2 as SNEGSKA (reference sequence).

This chain uses TRBV7-2 with TRBJ1-6; 9 bases are shared with TRBD1. With V trimmed by 6 bases and J by 10 bases, 10 bases remained unmatched. This CDR3 is 15 amino acids long. Germline V lookup: CDR1 SGHTA, CDR2 FQGNSA. In DNA, the CDR3 is TGTGCCAGCAGGCAAAACAGGGGGCAGAGCTCACCCCTCCACTTT. Residues: CASRQNRGQSSPLHF.

The chain has TRBV29-1 and TRBJ1-1; tentative D call: TRBD1 (6 bases). V lost 7 bases and J lost 0, with 15 bases in between. CDR1 is SQVTM, CDR2 ANQGSEA, per germline. The CDR3 totals 14 residues. The CDR3 sequence is CSAGGTQMNTEAFF. The DNA of the CDR3 is TGCAGCGCTGGCGGGACACAGATGAACACTGAAGCTTTCTTT.

The chain joins TRBV7-9 to TRBJ1-6; maybe TRBD1 (5 bases). The CDR3 totals 15 residues. The V and J ends lost 1 base and 7 bases respectively, with 11 bases between them. CDR1 and CDR2 from the germline V gene are SEHNR and FQNEAQ (reference sequence). CDR3 loop: CASSLDSRQNSPLHF. The CDR3 DNA reads TGTGCCAGCAGCTTAGACAGTAGACAGAATTCACCCCTCCACTTT. Looking up the rest from reference TRBV7-9 and TRBJ1-6 gives the full variable domain: DTGVSQNPRHKITKRGQNVTFRCDPISEHNRLYWYRQTLGQGPEFLTYFQNEAQLEKSRLLSDRFSAERPKGSFSTLEIQRTEQGDSAMYLCASSLDSRQNSPLHFGNGTRLTVT.

The rearrangement uses TRBV3-1 (or the pseudogene TRBV3-2) and TRBJ2-1; 15 bases agree with TRBD2. CDR3 length: 16 residues. CDR1 LGHDT and CDR2 YNNKEL come from the germline V gene (reference sequence). V shed 4 bases, J shed 7 bases, and the junction held 5 bases outside the gene matches. The CDR3 region has the DNA TGTGCCAGCAGCCCGGGACTAGCGGGGGGCAAGAATGAGCAGTTCTTC. The encoded protein is CASSPGLAGGKNEQFF.